A single sample is the source of the 21 T cell receptor beta chains below, sequenced in a study of cytotoxic CD8 clonotypes in ibrutinib-treated CLL. Clones were read by immunoSEQ multiplex PCR, and TCRdb kept only the in-frame ones, dropping some. This repertoire shows 55,000 to 60,000 clones, about 54% found once; its top ten account for about 24%. This sample comprised PBMCs, obtained at disease progression, from a patient treated with ibrutinib. The receptors were gathered from a human donor with chronic lymphocytic leukemia.

The rearrangement uses TRBV27 and TRBJ1-5; 8 bases are a match to TRBD1. With 5 bases clipped from V and 5 bases from J, the junction kept 2 bases outside the gene matches. Germline V gene data show CDR1 as MNHEY and CDR2 as SMNVEV (reference sequence). This CDR3 spans 13 amino acids. CDR3 in DNA: TGTGCCAGCAGTACACAGGGGGATCAGCCCCAGCATTTT. It yields the protein CASSTQGDQPQHF.

The V call is TRBV28, the J call TRBJ2-5, with TRBD2 matching 7 bases. CDR3 size: 15 residues. Trimming cost V 6 bases and J 2 bases; bases outside gene matches: 9. CDR1 and CDR2 (germline): MDHEN, SYDVKM. The CDR3 sequence: CASSLGGGGQETQYF. The CDR3 DNA reads TGTGCCAGCAGCCTTGGGGGGGGAGGGCAAGAGACCCAGTACTTC.

This clone came up a few times. V is TRBV5-6 and J is TRBJ2-2, with D perhaps TRBD1 (6 bases). V lost 4 bases to trimming and J lost 1 base, with 14 bases between them. The CDR3 spans 16 residues. Germline V gives CDR1 SGHDT, CDR2 YYEEEE. CDR3: CASSHRDGGNTGELFF. The CDR3 DNA reads TGTGCCAGCAGCCACAGGGACGGTGGGAACACCGGGGAGCTGTTTTTT.

This chain uses TRBV29-1 with TRBJ2-7; weak D call: TRBD2 (7 bases). This CDR3 spans 14 amino acids. The germline gives CDR1 SQVTM, CDR2 ANQGSEA. Trimming pared 6 bases from V and 6 bases from J, leaving 21 bases between. Written as DNA, the CDR3 is TGCAGCGTCCAGGTGGGGGGGGCGGGTAGCGAGCAGTACTTC. Its protein product is CSVQVGGAGSEQYF.

This chain uses TRBV5-1 with TRBJ1-6, with 7 bases aligning to TRBD1. J lost 8 bases, V lost 5 bases, and 4 bases had no gene match. The germline CDR1 and CDR2 sequences are SGHRS and YFSETQ. The CDR3 consists of 13 residues. The chain's CDR3 is CASRQGMDSPLHF. The CDR3 region has the DNA TGCGCCAGCAGACAGGGGATGGATTCACCCCTCCACTTT.

The chain uses TRBV5-1 and TRBJ2-1, with D possibly being TRBD1 (6 bases). The CDR3 is 13 amino acids. Germline-derived CDR1 and CDR2 are SGHRS and YFSETQ. V gave up 3 bases and J gave up 10 bases, with 14 bases separating them. Here the CDR3 DNA reads TGCGCCAGCAGCTCATTACAGGGAGTGGAGCAGTTCTTC. This codes for CASSSLQGVEQFF.

This clone was seen only once. The chain recombines TRBV10-3 with TRBJ1-2; D remains ambiguous. The CDR3 is 12 residues long. With 4 bases removed from V and 8 bases from J, the gap between germline ends came to 11 bases. Germline lookup yields CDR1 ENHRY and CDR2 SYGVKD. CDR3 DNA: TGTGCCATCAGTGTGGCAGACGGAGGCTACACCTTC. It encodes CAISVADGGYTF.

There are a few counts of this clone. The CDR3 nucleotides are TGTGCCAGCAGTGAATCGGTCACGGGAGCCAAAAACATTCAGTACTTC. It yields the protein CASSESVTGAKNIQYF. This chain connects TRBV25-1 to TRBJ2-4; D unclear. CDR1 and CDR2 (germline): MGHDK, SYGVNS. The CDR3 runs to 16 residues. The V gene lost 1 base and the J gene lost 0 bases, with 10 bases spanning the gap.

The V gene is TRBV18, the J gene TRBJ1-1; possibly TRBD1 for D (5 bases). CDR3 length: 13 amino acids. CDR1 is KGHSH, CDR2 LQKENI, per germline. The V end was cut by 11 bases, the J end by 1 base, with 14 bases between. Written as DNA, the CDR3 is TGTGCCTCTAGCGGGGGGTCGAACACTGAAGCTTTCTTT. Translated, it gives CASSGGSNTEAFF.

This chain joins TRBV27 and TRBJ2-2, with TRBD1 as a possible D gene (5 bases). Germline V gene sequence: CDR1 MNHEY, CDR2 SMNVEV (reference sequence). Trimming left V 5 bases short and J 3 bases short, with 16 bases between. This CDR3 has 16 amino acids. In nucleotides, the CDR3 is TGTGCCAGCAGTCTACATGGGGCAGCTTACACCGGGGAGCTGTTTTTT. Protein: CASSLHGAAYTGELFF.

The J gene is TRBJ1-2, the V gene TRBV7-2; TRBD1 aligns across 7 bases. Germline values: CDR1 SGHTA, CDR2 FQGNSA. Trimming took 4 bases from V and 10 from J; bases not matched to a gene: 12. The CDR3 is 14 amino acids. The CDR3 region is CASSSGGSTGLYTF. In DNA form, the CDR3 reads TGTGCCAGCAGCTCAGGGGGGTCGACAGGGCTCTACACCTTC.

The sample holds a few counts of this clone. The chain couples TRBV5-1 to TRBJ2-5; D is unclear. This CDR3 is 12 amino acids long. Germline values: CDR1 SGHRS, CDR2 YFSETQ. V shed 4 bases and J shed 0 bases, with 4 bases lying between them. The CDR3 DNA reads as TGCGCCAGCAGCCCAGACCAAGAGACCCAGTACTTC. Encoded protein: CASSPDQETQYF. The full variable domain, in which reference TRBV5-1 and TRBJ2-5 provide the parts outside the CDR3, is KAGVTQTPRYLIKTRGQQVTLSCSPISGHRSVSWYQQTPGQGLQFLFEYFSETQRNKGNFPGRFSGRQFSNSRSEMNVSTLELGDSALYLCASSPDQETQYFGPGTRLLVL.

In this sample, this clone turned up once. The chain uses TRBV4-3 and TRBJ1-1, with 7 bases matching TRBD1. The CDR3 has 14 amino acids. Germline values: CDR1 LGHNA, CDR2 YSLEER. V lost 5 bases, J lost 4 bases, and 7 bases stayed unmatched. DNA for the CDR3: TGCGCCAGCAGCAGACAGGGTACTTTCACTGAAGCTTTCTTT. This gives the protein CASSRQGTFTEAFF.

V is TRBV4-3 and J is TRBJ1-2; 10 bases fit TRBD1. The V gene's germline CDR1 is LGHNA and CDR2 YSLEER. This CDR3 region has 16 residues. With 3 bases clipped from V and 2 bases from J, the junction kept 6 bases outside the gene matches. CDR3 nucleotide sequence: TGCGCCAGCAGCCATCCCGGACAGGGGGTGAACTATGGCTACACCTTC. Translated, it gives CASSHPGQGVNYGYTF.

This clone has a single count. This sequence joins TRBV10-3 and TRBJ2-3; 8 bases are shared with TRBD2. The trim removed 3 bases at V and 0 bases at J, leaving 8 bases unmatched. Per germline, CDR1 ENHRY and CDR2 SYGVKD. This CDR3 comprises 17 residues. The CDR3 loop reads CAISEFGGETSTDTQYF. Here the CDR3 DNA reads TGTGCCATCAGTGAATTCGGGGGGGAAACTAGCACAGATACGCAGTATTTT.

V gene TRBV7-6 combines with J gene TRBJ1-1; possibly TRBD1 for D (6 bases). Trimming cost V 5 bases and J 4 bases, with 14 bases left between them. The CDR3 contains 14 residues. Germline CDR1 is SGHVS and CDR2 is FNYEAQ. The CDR3 loop reads CASSANRASTEAFF. The CDR3 nucleotides are TGTGCCAGCAGCGCGAACAGGGCTAGCACTGAAGCTTTCTTT.

This clone showed up just once. This chain uses TRBV7-2 with TRBJ2-3; 12 bases are shared with TRBD2. The junction had 3 bases not matched to a gene; V was cut back by 5 bases and J by 0 bases. The CDR3 is made up of 16 amino acids. CDR1 is SGHTA and CDR2 is FQGNSA in the germline V gene. CDR3 protein: CASSQGLAGSTDTQYF. As DNA, the CDR3 is TGTGCCAGCAGCCAAGGACTAGCGGGGAGCACAGATACGCAGTATTTT.

The chain links TRBV7-6 to TRBJ2-3; the match to TRBD2 covers 9 bases. This CDR3 is built from 16 residues. V lost 7 bases to trimming and J lost 2 bases; unmatched junction nucleotides: 10. Looked up from germline, CDR1 is SGHVS and CDR2 is FNYEAQ. In DNA, the CDR3 is TGTGCCAGCACCCTCGGGCTAGCGGGGTACACAGATACGCAGTATTTT. Translation: CASTLGLAGYTDTQYF.

This chain links TRBV29-1 with TRBJ2-2; 10 bases match TRBD2. The CDR3 sequence is 15 residues long. V lost 2 bases and J lost 0; bases outside the gene matches: 0. Germline loops: CDR1 SQVTM, CDR2 ANQGSEA. DNA of the CDR3: TGCAGCGTTGAAAGCGGGGGGGCGAACACCGGGGAGCTGTTTTTT. This translates into CSVESGGANTGELFF.

V is TRBV27 and J is TRBJ2-7; D is ambiguous. Germline CDR1 reads MNHEY; CDR2 reads SMNVEV (reference sequence). This CDR3 contains 14 residues. V was cut by 2 bases and J by 2 bases, with 10 bases left in between. The DNA of the CDR3 is TGTGCCAGCAGTTTACGACAAATGGCCTACGAGCAGTACTTC. It is translated as CASSLRQMAYEQYF.

This chain connects TRBV18 to TRBJ1-1; maybe TRBD1 (5 bases). Germline lookup yields CDR1 KGHSH and CDR2 LQKENI. The germline V and J ends were trimmed by 6 bases and 4 bases, with 12 bases remaining between them. This CDR3 is built from 13 residues. The CDR3 DNA reads as TGTGCCAGCTCCCTTACAGGCATCACTGAAGCTTTCTTT. This encodes CASSLTGITEAFF. Drawing the rest from reference TRBV18 and TRBJ1-1, the complete variable domain is NAGVMQNPRHLVRRRGQEARLRCSPMKGHSHVYWYRQLPEEGLKFMVYLQKENIIDESGMPKERFSAEFPKEGPSILRIQQVVRGDSAAYFCASSLTGITEAFFGQGTRLTVV.